The T cell receptor beta chain under discussion was sequenced for a study of identical twins. Study conclusions and caveats: An excess of low generation probability was shown by twin-shared out-of-frame alpha sequences.

After template switching added a universal primer site, the resulting cDNA carried unique molecular identifiers. Via MiXCR, TCRdb re-called the 5' RACE reads, giving one row per CDR3 protein. This table has around 340,000 distinct CDR3 sequences, approximately 10% appearing once. A remark on this clonotype: Its antigen is not known.

Everyone who gave samples was a healthy Caucasian. The CDR3 length is 14 residues. The V end was cut by 0 bases, the J end by 8 bases, with 11 bases between. The germline CDR1 and CDR2 sequences are LNHDA and SQIVND (reference sequence). The origin of this receptor is a woman aged 45-65 years in good health. The rearrangement joins TRBV19 to TRBJ1-5; D is unclear. The sample taken for sequencing was naive T cells sorted from blood. For the CDR3, the DNA is TGTGCCAGTAGTATAGATACCACCCGTGAGCCCCAGCATTTT. As protein: CASSIDTTREPQHF.